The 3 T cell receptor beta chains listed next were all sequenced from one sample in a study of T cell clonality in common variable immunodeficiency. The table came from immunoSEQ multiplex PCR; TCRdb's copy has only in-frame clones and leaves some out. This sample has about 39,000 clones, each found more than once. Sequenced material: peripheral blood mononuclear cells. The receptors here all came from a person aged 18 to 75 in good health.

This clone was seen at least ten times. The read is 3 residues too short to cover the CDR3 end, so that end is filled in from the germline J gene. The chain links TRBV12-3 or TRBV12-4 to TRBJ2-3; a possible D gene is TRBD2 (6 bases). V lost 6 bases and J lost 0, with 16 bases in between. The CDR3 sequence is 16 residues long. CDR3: CASSQHGAGSTDTQYF. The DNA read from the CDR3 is TGTGCCAGCAGCCAGCACGGAGCGGGTAGCACAGATACG.

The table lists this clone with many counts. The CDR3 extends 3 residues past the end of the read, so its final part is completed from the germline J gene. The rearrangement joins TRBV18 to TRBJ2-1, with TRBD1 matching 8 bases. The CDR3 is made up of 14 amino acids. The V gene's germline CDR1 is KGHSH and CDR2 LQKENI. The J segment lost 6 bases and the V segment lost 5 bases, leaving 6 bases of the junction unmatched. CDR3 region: CASSTTGQGNEQFF. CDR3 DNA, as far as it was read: TGTGCCAGCTCAACGACTGGACAGGGCAATGAG.

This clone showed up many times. The CDR3 protein is CACQPRSTDTQYF. The CDR3 DNA, read in part, is TGTGCCTGCCAGCCTAGGAGCACAGATACG. The chain links TRBV30 to TRBJ2-3, with D hard to call. Coverage ceases 3 residues before the CDR3 finishes, and the germline J gene fills in the end. Trimming cost V 6 bases and J 0 bases, with 10 bases left between them. CDR3 length: 13 residues. CDR1 is GTSNPN and CDR2 is SVGIG in the germline V gene (reference sequence).